This entry lists 25 T cell receptor beta chains sequenced from one sample in a study of post-analysis software for immune sequencing data. Broader study findings: Among four to six TRBV segments more frequent in patients than controls were TRBV5-6, TRBV5-1 and TRBV20-1.

Which antigens these TCRs recognize remains unknown. TCR beta cDNA libraries included unique molecular identifiers. TCRdb used MiXCR to reprocess the PCR reads, holding one entry per CDR3 protein. This table holds about 620,000 distinct CDR3 sequences, around 44% found once. Sample: blood. These receptors came from a girl aged 5-17 years with multiple sclerosis.

There are a few counts of this clonotype. The rearrangement joins TRBV10-3 to TRBJ1-2, with a tentative D call TRBD1 (6 bases). V shed 10 bases and J shed 2 bases, with 17 bases lying between them. Per germline, CDR1 ENHRY and CDR2 SYGVKD. This CDR3 contains 14 residues. Here the CDR3 DNA reads TGTGCCACCCAGGGGCAGGTCTCAAACTATGGCTACACCTTC. Its protein is CATQGQVSNYGYTF.

This rearrangement joins TRBV12-3 or TRBV12-4 to TRBJ1-4, with D perhaps TRBD1 (5 bases). The CDR3 loop spans 12 amino acids. The V end lost 5 bases, the J end lost 11 bases, and 12 bases lay between the germline ends. The CDR3 region is CASSTDRRKLFF. Written as DNA, the CDR3 is TGTGCCAGCAGTACCGACAGACGGAAACTGTTTTTT.

The chain is built from TRBV10-3 and TRBJ1-1; no clear D. This CDR3 region has 17 residues. The germline V and J ends were trimmed by 0 bases and 2 bases, with 16 bases remaining between them. In germline, CDR1 is ENHRY, CDR2 SYGVKD. Here the CDR3 DNA reads TGTGCCATCAGTGAGTCGATCCCCGACAAACCTAACACTGAAGCTTTCTTT. This encodes CAISESIPDKPNTEAFF.

The table lists this clonotype with many counts. V and J are TRBV7-2 and TRBJ2-3; unclear D gene. Germline V lookup: CDR1 SGHTA, CDR2 FQGNSA. The CDR3 runs to 15 residues. V was pared by 2 bases and J by 0 bases, with 9 bases between. CDR3 bases: TGTGCCAGCAGCTTAAACTATCTTAGCACAGATACGCAGTATTTT. Protein sequence: CASSLNYLSTDTQYF. Combining the CDR3 with reference TRBV7-2 and TRBJ2-3 gives the whole variable domain GAGVSQSPSNKVTEKGKDVELRCDPISGHTALYWYRQSLGQGLEFLIYFQGNSAPDKSGLPSDRFSAERTGGSVSTLTIQRTQQEDSAVYLCASSLNYLSTDTQYFGPGTRLTVL.

The DNA of the CDR3 is TGTGCCAGCCGCCGGGACAGCGTACAAGAGACCCAGTACTTC. It specifies CASRRDSVQETQYF. The chain uses TRBV7-2 and TRBJ2-5, with 7 bases fitting TRBD1. The CDR3 runs 14 residues. CDR1 is SGHTA, CDR2 FQGNSA, per germline. J lost 2 bases, V lost 8 bases, and 8 bases had no gene match. Looking up the rest from reference TRBV7-2 and TRBJ2-5 gives the full variable domain: GAGVSQSPSNKVTEKGKDVELRCDPISGHTALYWYRQSLGQGLEFLIYFQGNSAPDKSGLPSDRFSAERTGGSVSTLTIQRTQQEDSAVYLCASRRDSVQETQYFGPGTRLLVL.

This chain uses TRBV5-4 with TRBJ1-2; D is unclear. The CDR3 runs 13 residues. Germline V gene lookup returns CDR1 SGHNT and CDR2 YYREEE (reference sequence). The CDR3 spells CVTTGNTNYGYTF. The CDR3, as DNA: TGTGTCACGACGGGGAATACTAACTATGGCTACACCTTC.

The chain recombines TRBV7-2 with TRBJ2-1, with 8 bases fitting TRBD2. The ends lost 1 base at V and 7 bases at J; junction bases unmatched: 9. Germline assignment: CDR1 SGHTA and CDR2 FQGNSA. The CDR3 is 16 residues long. The DNA of the CDR3 is TGTGCCAGCAGCTTAGTTGGAGCGGGGGTAGAAAATGAGCAGTTCTTC. It translates to CASSLVGAGVENEQFF.

CDR3 residues: CASSLVGTSWTSGRVFF. CDR3 nucleotides: TGTGCCAGCAGCTTAGTTGGGACAAGCTGGACTAGCGGGAGGGTGTTCTTC. The chain is built from TRBV7-2 and TRBJ2-1; TRBD2 agrees at 15 bases. Looked up from germline, CDR1 is SGHTA and CDR2 is FQGNSA. The CDR3 consists of 17 residues. Losses at the gene ends were 1 base for V and 15 bases for J; bases not matched to a gene: 13.

This chain uses TRBV5-1 with TRBJ2-5; 7 bases are shared with TRBD1. The J segment lost 0 bases and the V segment lost 5 bases, leaving 7 bases of the junction unmatched. CDR3 length equals 15 residues. The germline V gene has CDR1 SGHRS and CDR2 YFSETQ. CDR3 protein: CASRVGQTNQETQYF. The CDR3 coding sequence is TGCGCCAGCAGGGTGGGACAGACTAACCAAGAGACCCAGTACTTC.

This clonotype was detected only a few times. The genes are TRBV5-4 and TRBJ2-5; the D gene could be TRBD1 or TRBD2 (5 bases each). The CDR3 sequence is 14 residues long. Between the trimmed V and J ends, which lost 0 bases and 5 bases, there was a span of 11 bases. From germline, CDR1 is SGHNT and CDR2 YYREEE (reference sequence). CDR3 bases: TGTGCCAGCAGCTTGGACAGGCCGGGGGAGACCCAGTACTTC. It codes for CASSLDRPGETQYF.

The chain carries TRBV3-1 and TRBJ2-3; 8 bases fit TRBD2. This CDR3 is built from 17 residues. CDR1 is LGHDT and CDR2 is YNNKEL in the germline V gene (reference sequence). Unmatched junction bases numbered 10, after V lost 2 bases and J lost 3 bases. The CDR3 here is CASSQRAGASSTDTQYF. CDR3 DNA: TGTGCCAGCAGCCAACGAGCGGGGGCATCTTCGACAGATACGCAGTATTTT.

This clonotype was counted a few times. The chain recombines TRBV4-1 with TRBJ2-7; D could derive from TRBD1 or TRBD2 (5 bases each). CDR1 is MGHRA, CDR2 YSYEKL, per germline. This CDR3 comprises 14 residues. Trimming removed 4 bases from V and 7 bases from J, with 17 bases in between. The CDR3 reads CASSPRDAWGEQYF. DNA for the CDR3: TGCGCCAGCAGCCCCCGGGACGCTTGGGGGGAGCAGTACTTC.

V usage is TRBV12-3 or TRBV12-4 and J usage is TRBJ1-2; a weak D match, TRBD1 (5 bases). This CDR3 comprises 12 residues. Deletions cut 7 bases from V and 8 bases from J, with 14 bases between. CDR3 DNA sequence: TGTGCCAGCACCCTTGGGACGGGGGGCTACACCTTC. This gives the protein CASTLGTGGYTF.

This rearrangement joins TRBV6-1 to TRBJ2-3, with 12 bases identical to TRBD2. Germline V lookup: CDR1 MNHNS, CDR2 SASEGT. This CDR3 is built from 17 residues. J was trimmed by 2 bases and V by 6 bases; bases with no gene match: 9. The CDR3 protein is CASRPGLAGSSTDTQYF. The CDR3 DNA reads as TGTGCCAGCAGACCCGGACTAGCGGGGAGTTCCACAGATACGCAGTATTTT.

The gene calls are TRBV20-1 and TRBJ1-5; D remains unclear. V lost 2 bases to trimming and J lost 4 bases, with 6 bases between them. The CDR3 covers 12 residues. Germline V gene sequence: CDR1 DFQATT, CDR2 SNEGSKA (reference sequence). The chain's CDR3 is CSARQINQPQHF. The CDR3 nucleotides are TGCAGTGCTAGACAGATTAATCAGCCCCAGCATTTT.

The genes are TRBV5-6 and TRBJ2-7; 7 bases fit TRBD1. The J call may be in error: the DNA end matches TRBJ2-5 better. Germline V gene data show CDR1 as SGHDT and CDR2 as YYEEEE. The CDR3 consists of 16 residues. CDR3 nucleotides: TGTGCCAGCAGCTTCCCTGTCAACAGGGGTAAAGAGACCCAGTACTTC. Amino acids: CASSFPVNRGKETQYF.

The chain has TRBV7-2 and TRBJ1-5; D call uncertain. The CDR3 sequence is 13 residues long. Germline CDR1 is SGHTA and CDR2 is FQGNSA. Trimming took off 4 bases at V and 7 bases at J, with 11 bases between the two ends. Here the CDR3 reads CASSSGQEQPQHF. CDR3 in DNA: TGTGCCAGCAGCTCCGGGCAGGAACAGCCCCAGCATTTT.

This clonotype was seen only a few times. V usage is TRBV12-3 or TRBV12-4 and J usage is TRBJ2-3; 13 nucleotides line up with TRBD2. V dropped 5 bases and J dropped 6; count of bases not matched to a gene: 8. The CDR3 runs 16 residues. The DNA of the CDR3 is TGTGCCAGCAGTCCCAAACTAGCGGGGGGGCCCGATACGCAGTATTTT. Amino acids: CASSPKLAGGPDTQYF.

This clonotype was observed a few times. The chain carries TRBV5-6 and TRBJ1-2, with unresolved D. CDR3 length: 14 amino acids. V lost 0 bases, J lost 3 bases, and 9 bases lay in between. Germline V CDR1 and CDR2: SGHDT, YYEEEE. The CDR3 DNA sequence: TGTGCCAGCAGCTTGGCAGGCAGAGACTATGGCTACACCTTC. It translates to CASSLAGRDYGYTF. The full variable domain, with the rest looked up from reference TRBV5-6 and TRBJ1-2, is DAGVTQSPTHLIKTRGQQVTLRCSPKSGHDTVSWYQQALGQGPQFIFQYYEEEERQRGNFPDRFSGHQFPNYSSELNVNALLLGDSALYLCASSLAGRDYGYTFGSGTRLTVV.

The chain recombines TRBV12-3 or TRBV12-4 with TRBJ2-1; D call uncertain. V shed 6 bases and J shed 8 bases, with 11 bases lying between them. The CDR3 consists of 12 residues. CDR3 protein: CASRTPTHEQFF. CDR3 nucleotides: TGTGCCAGCAGGACACCTACCCATGAGCAGTTCTTC.

This clonotype was counted a few times. CDR3 region: CASRATTNGYTF. The CDR3 DNA is TGTGCAAGTCGCGCGACAACTAATGGCTACACCTTC. This chain uses TRBV12-2 with TRBJ1-2. TRBV12-2 is assigned pseudogene status. CDR3 length equals 12 residues.

This clonotype has just a few counts. This chain uses TRBV9 with TRBJ2-1, with a possible D match to TRBD2 (6 bases). Germline values: CDR1 SGDLS, CDR2 YYNGEE. The V end lost 0 bases, the J end lost 0 bases, and 10 bases lay between the germline ends. The CDR3 sequence is 16 residues long. In DNA form, the CDR3 reads TGTGCCAGCAGCGTAGGTAGCGGCTCCTCCTACAATGAGCAGTTCTTC. This gives the protein CASSVGSGSSYNEQFF.

This chain connects TRBV2 to TRBJ1-4, with TRBD1 matching 7 bases. The CDR3 runs 16 residues. Trimming took 3 bases from V and 8 from J; bases not matched to a gene: 12. Germline CDR1 is SNHLY and CDR2 is FYNNEI. CDR3 protein: CASSDLDRAVGEKLFF. The CDR3 DNA is TGTGCCAGCAGTGACCTCGACAGGGCAGTCGGAGAAAAACTGTTTTTT.

J is TRBJ2-2 and V is TRBV5-1; TRBD1 agrees at 7 bases. Germline V gives CDR1 SGHRS, CDR2 YFSETQ. V trimming: 4 bases; J trimming: 1 base; junction bases outside the gene matches: 7. The CDR3 is 16 amino acids. DNA for the CDR3: TGCGCCAGCAGCAAAGAGACAGGGTTGAACACCGGGGAGCTGTTTTTT. Encoded protein: CASSKETGLNTGELFF. The full variable domain, in which reference TRBV5-1 and TRBJ2-2 provide the parts outside the CDR3, is KAGVTQTPRYLIKTRGQQVTLSCSPISGHRSVSWYQQTPGQGLQFLFEYFSETQRNKGNFPGRFSGRQFSNSRSEMNVSTLELGDSALYLCASSKETGLNTGELFFGEGSRLTVL.

The chain carries TRBV6-1 and TRBJ2-7, with 11 bases that match TRBD2. Germline V gene sequence: CDR1 MNHNS, CDR2 SASEGT. The CDR3 has 18 residues. V was pared by 7 bases and J by 5 bases, with 19 bases of the junction left unmatched. DNA for the CDR3: TGTGCCAGCAAAACCATACCCTTCTCGACTAGCGGGAAGAACGAGCAGTACTTC. Its protein is CASKTIPFSTSGKNEQYF.